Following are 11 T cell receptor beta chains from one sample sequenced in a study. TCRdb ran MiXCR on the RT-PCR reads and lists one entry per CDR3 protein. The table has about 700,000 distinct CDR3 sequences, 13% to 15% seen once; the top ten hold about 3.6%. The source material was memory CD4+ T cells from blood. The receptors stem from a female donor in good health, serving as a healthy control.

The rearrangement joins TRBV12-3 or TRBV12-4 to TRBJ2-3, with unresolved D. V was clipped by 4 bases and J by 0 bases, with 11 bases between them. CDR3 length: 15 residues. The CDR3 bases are TGTGCCAGCAGTTCAAACGGTGTTAGCACAGATACGCAGTATTTT. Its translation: CASSSNGVSTDTQYF.

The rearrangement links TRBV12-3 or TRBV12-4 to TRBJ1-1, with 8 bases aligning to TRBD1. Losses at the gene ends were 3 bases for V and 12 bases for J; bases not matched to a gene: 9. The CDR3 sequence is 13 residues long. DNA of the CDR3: TGTGCCAGCAGTTTGAGGCGACAGGGGTCGTCTTTCTTT. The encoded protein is CASSLRRQGSSFF.

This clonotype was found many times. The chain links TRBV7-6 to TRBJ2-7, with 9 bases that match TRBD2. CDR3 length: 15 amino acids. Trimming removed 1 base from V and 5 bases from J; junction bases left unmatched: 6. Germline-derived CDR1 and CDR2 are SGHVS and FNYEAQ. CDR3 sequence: CASSLVGGRANEQYF. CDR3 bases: TGTGCCAGCAGCTTAGTTGGCGGGAGGGCCAACGAGCAGTACTTC.

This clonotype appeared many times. As DNA, the CDR3 is TGTGCCAGCAGCTCGCCCTCAGGGTTGGAGACCCAGTACTTC. This gives the protein CASSSPSGLETQYF. V gene TRBV7-2 combines with J gene TRBJ2-5; D perhaps matches TRBD1 (5 bases). V was clipped by 4 bases and J by 5 bases, with 14 bases between them. The CDR3 is 14 amino acids. Germline V gene sequence: CDR1 SGHTA, CDR2 FQGNSA. The whole variable domain, filled in from reference TRBV7-2 and TRBJ2-5, reads GAGVSQSPSNKVTEKGKDVELRCDPISGHTALYWYRQSLGQGLEFLIYFQGNSAPDKSGLPSDRFSAERTGGSVSTLTIQRTQQEDSAVYLCASSSPSGLETQYFGPGTRLLVL.

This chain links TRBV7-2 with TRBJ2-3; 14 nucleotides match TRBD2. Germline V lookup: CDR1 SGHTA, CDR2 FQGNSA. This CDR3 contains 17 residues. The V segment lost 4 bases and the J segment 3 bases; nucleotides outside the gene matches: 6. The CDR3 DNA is TGTGCCAGCAGCTCCGGACTAGCGGGAGGCTGGACAGATACGCAGTATTTT. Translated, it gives CASSSGLAGGWTDTQYF.

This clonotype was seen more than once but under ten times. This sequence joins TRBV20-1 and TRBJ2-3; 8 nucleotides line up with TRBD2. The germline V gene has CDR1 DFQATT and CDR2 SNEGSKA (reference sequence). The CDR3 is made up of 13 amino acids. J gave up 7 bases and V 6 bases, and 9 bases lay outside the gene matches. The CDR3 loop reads CSAQLTSGHTQYF. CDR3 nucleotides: TGCAGTGCCCAACTCACTAGCGGTCATACGCAGTATTTT.

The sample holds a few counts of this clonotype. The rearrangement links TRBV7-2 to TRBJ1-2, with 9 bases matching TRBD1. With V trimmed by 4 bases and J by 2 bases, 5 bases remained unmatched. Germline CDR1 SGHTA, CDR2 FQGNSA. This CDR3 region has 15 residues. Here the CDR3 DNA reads TGTGCCAGCAGCTATTCGACAGGGGGAAACTATGGCTACACCTTC. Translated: CASSYSTGGNYGYTF.

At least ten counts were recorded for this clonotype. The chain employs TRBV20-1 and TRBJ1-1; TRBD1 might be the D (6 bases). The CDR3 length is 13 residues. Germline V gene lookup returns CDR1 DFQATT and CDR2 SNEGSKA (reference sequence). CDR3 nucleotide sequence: TGCAGCCATCTTGGGGGCCGGAACACTGAAGCTTTCTTT. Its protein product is CSHLGGRNTEAFF.

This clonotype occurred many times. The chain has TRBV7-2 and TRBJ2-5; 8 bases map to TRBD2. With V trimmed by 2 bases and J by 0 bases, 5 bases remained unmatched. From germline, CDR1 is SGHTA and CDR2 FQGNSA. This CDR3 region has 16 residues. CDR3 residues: CASSLMAGGNQETQYF. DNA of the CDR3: TGTGCCAGCAGCTTAATGGCGGGGGGCAACCAAGAGACCCAGTACTTC. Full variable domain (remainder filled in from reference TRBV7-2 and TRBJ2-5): GAGVSQSPSNKVTEKGKDVELRCDPISGHTALYWYRQSLGQGLEFLIYFQGNSAPDKSGLPSDRFSAERTGGSVSTLTIQRTQQEDSAVYLCASSLMAGGNQETQYFGPGTRLLVL.

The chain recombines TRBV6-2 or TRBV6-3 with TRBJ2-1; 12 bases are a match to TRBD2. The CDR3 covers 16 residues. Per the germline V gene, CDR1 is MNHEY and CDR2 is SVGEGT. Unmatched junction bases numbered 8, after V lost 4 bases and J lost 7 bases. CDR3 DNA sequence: TGTGCCAGCAGTTCCGAGACTAGCGGGAGTTGGAATGAGCAGTTCTTC. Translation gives CASSSETSGSWNEQFF.

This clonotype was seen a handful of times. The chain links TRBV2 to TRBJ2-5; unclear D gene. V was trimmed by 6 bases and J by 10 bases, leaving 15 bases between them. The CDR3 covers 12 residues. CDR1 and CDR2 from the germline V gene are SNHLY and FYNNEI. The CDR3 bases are TGTGCCAGCAGCCTGAACCGGAAGATCCAGTACTTC. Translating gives CASSLNRKIQYF.